One T cell receptor beta chain is described in this entry. Its antigen is undetermined. The CDR3 loop spans 13 amino acids. Germline-derived CDR1 and CDR2 are LNHDA and SQIVND (reference sequence). Deletions cut 7 bases from V and 7 bases from J, with 16 bases between. This sample was included in a study of graft-versus-host responses after intestinal transplantation. Study background: Anti-thymocyte globulin induction, then tacrolimus and steroids for around 3 years, went to all recipients. General study results and limits: Early post-transplant HvG declines were associated with peak circulating GvH clone levels. Recipient marrow harbored GvH clones, some of which surfaced first in ileum or blood.

Sequenced by immunoSEQ multiplex PCR; TCRdb stores in-frame clones only, minus some. The sample gives 150,000 or so clones, nearly 95% of which show up once; 0.19% is in the top ten. V and J are TRBV19 and TRBJ1-1, with a tentative D call TRBD1 (5 bases). The sequencing here drew on unstimulated CD4+ T cells sorted from spleen or lymph node cells, taken before intestinal transplant. This TCR was sampled from a human donor who received an intestinal transplant. In DNA, the CDR3 is TGTGCCAGTACCACCACCGGGGCGCGTGAAGCTTTCTTT. Translated: CASTTTGAREAFF.